The clone carrying this TCR delta chain has more than one count but fewer than ten. A far larger clone is one base from this, pointing to a likely read error. Other nucleotide sequences from this sample produce the same CDR3. This sample stems from a study of gamma-delta chains in newborns, infants, children. As for the study in general: Microbial exposure reportedly drives polyclonal innate γδ T cell expansion after birth.

TCRdb re-called the reads via CATT. The profile shows about 5,700 delta-chain clones, 0.35% to 0.5% of them singletons. The germline CDR1 and CDR2 sequences are GEAIGNYY and EKD. V was pared by 0 bases and J by 4 bases, with 12 bases between. The CDR3 is 17 residues long. Sequencing input: blood. The sequence was obtained from a child who was a newborn, infant or young child, either healthy, febrile or measles-vaccinated (not recorded which). This chain joins TRDV2 and TRDJ3; D possibly corresponds to TRDD2 (6 bases). The CDR3 coding sequence is TGTGCCTGTGACACCTGGGCTTCCTCTTGGGACACCCGACAGATGTTTTTC. Protein product: CACDTWASSWDTRQMFF.